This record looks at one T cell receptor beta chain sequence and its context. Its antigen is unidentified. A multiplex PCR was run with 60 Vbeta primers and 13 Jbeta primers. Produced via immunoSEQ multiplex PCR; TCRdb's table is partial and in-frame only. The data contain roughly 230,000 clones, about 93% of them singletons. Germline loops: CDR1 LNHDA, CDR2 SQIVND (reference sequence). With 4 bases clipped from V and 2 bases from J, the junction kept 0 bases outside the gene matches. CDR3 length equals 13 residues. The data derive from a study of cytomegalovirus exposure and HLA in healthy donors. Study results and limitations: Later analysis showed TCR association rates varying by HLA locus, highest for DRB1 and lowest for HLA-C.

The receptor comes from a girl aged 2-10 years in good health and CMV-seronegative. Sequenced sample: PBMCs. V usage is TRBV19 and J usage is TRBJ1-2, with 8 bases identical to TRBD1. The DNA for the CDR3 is TGTGCCAGTAGTACAGGGGGCAACTATGGCTACACCTTC. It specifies CASSTGGNYGYTF.